Listed here are 21 T cell receptor beta chains from one sample, sequenced in a study of blood T cell repertoires in COVID-19. Sequencing was performed with immunoSEQ multiplex PCR; in TCRdb, only in-frame clones are kept and a portion is missing. The table records 110,000 or so clones, over 65% of them present only once. The sequencing sample was made of peripheral blood. Receptor source: a woman aged 40 to 50 with acute or convalescent COVID-19.

The chain couples TRBV6-5 to TRBJ1-2; D call uncertain. Germline V gene sequence: CDR1 MNHEY, CDR2 SVGAGI. V was cut by 2 bases and J by 4 bases, with 8 bases left in between. CDR3 length equals 13 residues. CDR3 region: CASSYGQAYGYTF. For the CDR3, the DNA is TGTGCCAGCAGTTACGGGCAGGCCTATGGCTACACCTTC.

This chain uses TRBV14 with TRBJ2-1; 7 positions match TRBD2. CDR1 is SGHDN, CDR2 FVKESK, per germline. J lost 9 bases, V lost 0 bases, and 11 bases had no gene match. CDR3 length: 16 amino acids. This CDR3 is CASSQEGGGILAEQFF. The CDR3 DNA sequence: TGTGCCAGCAGCCAAGAGGGGGGAGGGATTCTGGCTGAGCAGTTCTTC.

This clone was seen only a few times. The CDR3 DNA reads as TGTGCCAGTAGTATAACCAGGGAGGGCGGGGAGCTGTTTTTT. Residues: CASSITREGGELFF. J is TRBJ2-2 and V is TRBV19; 7 bases line up with TRBD2. V shed 2 bases and J 7 bases; nucleotides not matched to a gene: 4. The CDR3 spans 14 residues. CDR1 is LNHDA, CDR2 SQIVND, per germline (reference sequence).

The chain carries TRBV4-3 and TRBJ2-7; unclear D gene. Germline CDR1 reads LGHNA; CDR2 reads YSLEER. Trimming shortened V by 3 bases and J by 4 bases, and 19 bases separated the two germline ends. This CDR3 has 16 residues. DNA for the CDR3: TGCGCCAGCAGCCATTCCACCTCGTCTAGATTTTACGAGCAGTACTTC. Translating gives CASSHSTSSRFYEQYF.

J is TRBJ1-6 and V is TRBV3-1 (or the pseudogene TRBV3-2); D remains ambiguous. CDR3 size: 15 residues. V shed 1 base and J shed 8 bases, with 12 bases lying between them. Germline V gene lookup returns CDR1 LGHDT and CDR2 YNNKEL (reference sequence). The CDR3 protein is CASSQVQLMDSPLHF. The DNA of the CDR3 is TGTGCCAGCAGCCAAGTGCAACTTATGGATTCACCCCTCCACTTT.

The CDR3 reads CASSIEGGPIAKNIQYF. CDR3 DNA: TGTGCCAGTAGTATTGAGGGGGGGCCTATCGCCAAAAACATTCAGTACTTC. The rearrangement joins TRBV19 to TRBJ2-4; D is perhaps TRBD2 (7 bases). The CDR3 sequence is 17 residues long. Trimming removed 3 bases at V and 1 base at J, with 16 bases between. The germline gives CDR1 LNHDA, CDR2 SQIVND (reference sequence).

DNA of the CDR3: TGTGCCAGCAGTGGTATGAGGGAATCTGGAAACACCATATATTTT. It yields the protein CASSGMRESGNTIYF. V usage is TRBV25-1 and J usage is TRBJ1-3; D is undetermined. Trimming removed 4 bases from V and 1 base from J, with 11 bases in between. CDR3 length: 15 amino acids. Germline-derived CDR1 and CDR2 are MGHDK and SYGVNS.

The rearrangement joins TRBV3-1 (or the pseudogene TRBV3-2) to TRBJ2-1; the match to TRBD2 covers 10 bases. This CDR3 comprises 16 residues. Germline lookup yields CDR1 LGHDT and CDR2 YNNKEL (reference sequence). V gave up 4 bases and J gave up 3 bases; unmatched junction bases: 6. CDR3 loop: CASSLSPSGGYNEQFF. Written as DNA, the CDR3 is TGTGCCAGCAGCCTTTCCCCTAGCGGGGGCTACAATGAGCAGTTCTTC.

V gene TRBV12-3 or TRBV12-4 combines with J gene TRBJ2-7, with unresolved D. The CDR3 contains 13 residues. Trimming removed 3 bases at V and 2 bases at J, with 8 bases between. CDR3 sequence: CASSFQETYEQYF. DNA of the CDR3: TGTGCCAGCAGTTTTCAGGAAACCTACGAGCAGTACTTC.

V is TRBV19 and J is TRBJ2-5, with D tentatively TRBD2 (7 bases). Trimming shortened V by 9 bases and J by 5 bases, and 34 bases separated the two germline ends. The CDR3 totals 19 residues. From germline, CDR1 is LNHDA and CDR2 SQIVND (reference sequence). The CDR3 loop is CASRRSGGGALFSLETQYF. In DNA form, the CDR3 reads TGTGCCAGCAGGAGGTCCGGTGGGGGGGCCCTGTTTTCCCTGGAGACCCAGTACTTC.

The chain uses TRBV3-1 (or the pseudogene TRBV3-2) and TRBJ2-2; weak D call: TRBD2 (6 bases). The CDR3 length is 22 residues. Trimming removed 0 bases at V and 4 bases at J, with 30 bases between. Germline lookup yields CDR1 LGHDT and CDR2 YNNKEL (reference sequence). The chain's CDR3 is CASSQERKADTSSSFSTGELFF. CDR3 nucleotides: TGTGCCAGCAGCCAAGAACGGAAAGCCGATACTAGCTCCAGTTTCTCCACCGGGGAGCTGTTTTTT.

The chain has TRBV16 and TRBJ1-1, with 7 bases aligning to TRBD1. The CDR3 has 14 residues. CDR1 is KGHSY and CDR2 is FQNENV in the germline V gene. Trimming took 0 bases from V and 4 from J; bases not matched to a gene: 2. This CDR3 reads CASSQSGDSTEAFF. Here the CDR3 DNA reads TGTGCCAGCAGCCAATCGGGGGACAGCACTGAAGCTTTCTTT. The full variable domain, in which reference TRBV16 and TRBJ1-1 provide the parts outside the CDR3, is GEEVAQTPKHLVRGEGQKAKLYCAPIKGHSYVFWYQQVLKNEFKFLISFQNENVFDETGMPKERFSAKCLPNSPCSLEIQATKLEDSAVYFCASSQSGDSTEAFFGQGTRLTVV.

V usage is TRBV6-2 or TRBV6-3 and J usage is TRBJ2-7; D is uncertain. The CDR3 is 15 residues long. Germline CDR1 is MNHEY and CDR2 is SVGEGT. Deletions cut 4 bases from V and 0 bases from J, with 13 bases between. CDR3 loop: CASSSLDWASYEQYF. As DNA, the CDR3 is TGTGCCAGCAGTTCGCTTGATTGGGCCTCCTACGAGCAGTACTTC.

This clone occurred once. The chain employs TRBV3-1 (or the pseudogene TRBV3-2) and TRBJ2-3, with a tentative D call TRBD2 (6 bases). CDR1 is LGHDT, CDR2 YNNKEL, per germline (reference sequence). The CDR3 totals 20 residues. Trimming took 5 bases from V and 0 from J, leaving 27 bases between them. CDR3 bases: TGTGCCAGCAGCGGATCGCCGGGGGTTCAGGGCCCCGATAGCACAGATACGCAGTATTTT. Translated, it gives CASSGSPGVQGPDSTDTQYF.

The chain couples TRBV5-5 to TRBJ2-3; maybe TRBD2 (6 bases). This CDR3 spans 13 amino acids. V was trimmed by 4 bases and J by 5 bases, leaving 11 bases between them. Looked up from germline, CDR1 is SGHKS and CDR2 is YYEKEE (reference sequence). CDR3 sequence (DNA): TGTGCCAGCAGCCGGGACTGGGGAGATACGCAGTATTTT. This sequence encodes CASSRDWGDTQYF.

The CDR3 region has the DNA TGTGCCAGCCTAGTGAAAGGGGGCATCGGGGAGCTGTTTTTT. Translated: CASLVKGGIGELFF. The V call is TRBV19, the J call TRBJ2-2, with 7 nucleotides matching TRBD1. The germline CDR1 and CDR2 sequences are LNHDA and SQIVND (reference sequence). The trim removed 9 bases at V and 7 bases at J, leaving 11 bases unmatched. There are 14 residues in the CDR3.

CDR3 sequence: CASSSYTDRGNREAFF. The CDR3 nucleotides are TGCGCCAGCAGCTCATACACGGACAGGGGAAATAGGGAAGCTTTCTTT. The chain links TRBV5-1 to TRBJ1-1; TRBD1 matches 9 bases. This CDR3 comprises 16 residues. The V and J ends lost 3 bases and 8 bases, in that order; junction bases with no gene match: 14. CDR1 SGHRS and CDR2 YFSETQ come from the germline V gene.

The J gene is TRBJ2-7, the V gene TRBV5-1, with 7 positions matching TRBD1. Looked up from germline, CDR1 is SGHRS and CDR2 is YFSETQ. The CDR3 runs to 13 residues. V lost 4 bases, J lost 3 bases, and 4 bases stayed unmatched. CDR3 amino acids: CASSARDSYEQYF. The CDR3 DNA reads TGCGCCAGCAGCGCCCGGGACAGCTACGAGCAGTACTTC.

The chain carries TRBV5-1 and TRBJ1-4, with a tentative D call TRBD1 (6 bases). V dropped 0 bases and J dropped 8 bases, with 14 bases sitting between them. The CDR3 has 15 residues. Per the germline V gene, CDR1 is SGHRS and CDR2 is YFSETQ. CDR3 residues: CASSLAGGREEKLFF. CDR3 in DNA: TGCGCCAGCAGCTTGGCTGGGGGGCGGGAGGAAAAACTGTTTTTT.

In its sample, this clone was seen once. The J gene is TRBJ1-2, the V gene TRBV6-5; no clear D. The CDR3 covers 13 residues. Per germline, CDR1 MNHEY and CDR2 SVGAGI. The V end was cut by 6 bases, the J end by 6 bases, with 14 bases between. The CDR3 DNA reads as TGTGCCAGCAGAGACTCATTTTCCCATGGCTACACCTTC. Its translation: CASRDSFSHGYTF.

This chain links TRBV6-5 with TRBJ2-6; maybe TRBD2 (6 bases). Trimming stripped 4 bases from V and 0 bases from J, with 7 bases between. Germline V lookup: CDR1 MNHEY, CDR2 SVGAGI. The length of the CDR3 is 15 residues. The CDR3 region is CASSLGGSGANVLTF. CDR3 coding DNA: TGTGCCAGCAGTTTGGGAGGCTCTGGGGCCAACGTCCTGACTTTC.